This paragraph covers one TCR beta chain sequence. CDR1 and CDR2 from the germline V gene are LGHNA and YNFKEQ. The CDR3 totals 14 residues. V was cut by 4 bases and J by 0 bases, with 8 bases left in between. The sample originates from a study of T cell changes during pregnancy in multiple sclerosis. The table came from immunoSEQ multiplex PCR; TCRdb's copy has only in-frame clones and leaves some out. The table includes 50,000 to 80,000 clones, around 90% detected once. The chain is built from TRBV4-2 and TRBJ2-3; D is undetermined. This material consisted of CD8+ T cells from peripheral blood mononuclear cells, taken before pregnancy. The sequence derives from a female donor with multiple sclerosis, enrolled in a pregnancy study. This CDR3 is CASSPETSTDTQYF. The CDR3, as DNA: TGTGCCAGCAGCCCGGAGACTAGCACAGATACGCAGTATTTT.